These T cell receptor beta chains were read from a single sample in a study of glioma-infiltrating T cells. TCRdb recomputed calls from the multiplex PCR reads with MiXCR, one row per CDR3 protein. The table lists over 140,000 distinct CDR3 sequences, about two fifths of them singletons, with around 18% in the top ten. The sequenced material came from glioma tissue, nonneoplastic brain tissue, or PBMCs (not recorded which). Every receptor here comes from a human donor with low-grade glioma or glioblastoma, undergoing nonglioma brain surgery, or in good health (not recorded which). CDR3s include the opening cysteine and the closing phenylalanine or tryptophan. A D gene is named only where the DNA matches it firmly. Size tells how often a clone was seen (once, few, many) or the class of an expanded clone, and some rows leave it out.

>-|many|TRBV28|TRBJ1-1
CASTGEGLNTEAFF
TGTGCCAGCACGGGGGAGGGACTAAACACTGAAGCTTTCTTT
>-|once|TRBV6-1|TRBJ1-2
CASSDLDWTVFGYTF
TGTGCCAGCAGTGATTTGGATTGGACAGTGTTTGGCTACACCTTC
>TRBD1|few|TRBV6-1|TRBJ2-7
CASRPGTASSYEQYF
TGTGCCAGCAGACCCGGGACAGCTAGCTCCTACGAGCAGTACTTC
>-|-|TRBV2|TRBJ1-4
CASKRDTLEKLFF
TGTGCCAGCAAACGGGACACGCTCGAAAAACTGTTTTTT
>-|-|TRBV24-1|TRBJ2-7
CATSEDDYEQYF
TGTGCCACCAGTGAAGACGACTACGAGCAGTACTTC
>-|few|TRBV6-1|TRBJ1-1
CASSERDPSEAFF
TGTGCCAGCAGTGAGAGGGACCCTAGCGAAGCTTTCTTT
>TRBD2|few|TRBV6-1|TRBJ2-2
CASSRTSGTAGELFF
TGTGCCAGCAGTCGGACTAGCGGGACGGCCGGGGAGCTGTTTTTT
>-|-|TRBV14|TRBJ1-6
CASSQGRDSPLHF
TGTGCCAGCAGCCAAGGGCGGGATTCACCCCTCCACTTT
>-|-|TRBV20-1|TRBJ2-1
CSARDFRAGPYNEQFF
TGCAGTGCTAGAGATTTCCGGGCGGGACCCTACAATGAGCAGTTCTTC
>-|-|TRBV6-2/TRBV6-3|TRBJ1-1
CASSFGGAEAFF
TGTGCCAGCAGTTTTGGTGGCGCTGAAGCTTTCTTT
>TRBD1|many|TRBV20-1|TRBJ1-1
CSADNPQGAQEAFF
TGCAGTGCAGATAATCCGCAGGGGGCGCAGGAAGCTTTCTTT
>-|few|TRBV27|TRBJ2-1
CASSPPGSSYNEQFF
TGTGCCAGCAGCCCTCCGGGAAGCTCCTACAATGAGCAGTTCTTC
>-|-|TRBV10-1|TRBJ2-5
CASSEGQETQYF
TGCGCCAGCAGTGAGGGCCAAGAGACCCAGTACTTC
>-|-|TRBV12-3/TRBV12-4|TRBJ2-6
CASSLIVQSSGANVLTF
TGTGCCAGCAGTTTAATCGTACAGAGCTCTGGGGCCAACGTCCTGACTTTC
>TRBD2|-|TRBV7-2|TRBJ2-5
CARSLSTSGLLQTQYF
TGTGCCCGCAGCTTAAGTACTAGCGGTCTTTTACAGACCCAGTACTTC
>TRBD2|-|TRBV29-1|TRBJ2-3
CSVISAGGVDTQYF
TGCAGCGTTATCTCAGCGGGAGGTGTAGATACGCAGTATTTT
>TRBD2|many|TRBV20-1|TRBJ2-1
CSASSGLAGGVEQFF
TGCAGTGCTAGTTCGGGACTAGCGGGAGGAGTTGAGCAGTTCTTC
>-|-|TRBV7-2|TRBJ2-1
CASSLAGKGYNEQFF
TGTGCCAGCAGCTTAGCGGGAAAGGGCTACAATGAGCAGTTCTTC
>TRBD2|-|TRBV4-1|TRBJ2-5
CASSQDSSGGETQYF
TGCGCCAGCAGCCAGGATTCTAGCGGGGGAGAGACCCAGTACTTC
>-|-|TRBV7-9|TRBJ1-2
CASSRSDGPYGYTF
TGTGCCAGCAGCCGTTCAGATGGCCCTTATGGCTACACCTTC
>-|-|TRBV12-3/TRBV12-4|TRBJ1-1
CASNPGLRTEAFF
TGTGCCAGCAACCCGGGACTCCGCACTGAAGCTTTCTTT
>TRBD2|few|TRBV6-1|TRBJ2-3
CASTPRASGVQYF
TGTGCCAGCACCCCCCGGGCTAGCGGGGTGCAGTATTTT
>TRBD2|-|TRBV27|TRBJ2-2
CASRPLAGNTGELFF
TGTGCCAGCAGACCACTAGCGGGTAACACCGGGGAGCTGTTTTTT
>-|-|TRBV6-9|TRBJ1-1
CASGLNTEAFF
TGTGCCAGCGGTTTGAACACTGAAGCTTTCTTT
>-|-|TRBV2|TRBJ2-2
CASSDGAGPDTGELFF
TGTGCCAGCAGTGACGGTGCAGGGCCAGACACCGGGGAGCTGTTTTTT
>TRBD2|-|TRBV4-1|TRBJ2-1
CASSLAGGKGNEQFF
TGCGCCAGCAGCCTAGCGGGGGGGAAAGGGAATGAGCAGTTCTTC
>-|few|TRBV20-1|TRBJ2-3
CSAPPGTGSTDTQYF
TGCAGTGCCCCACCGGGCACAGGGAGCACAGATACGCAGTATTTT
>-|-|TRBV7-2|TRBJ2-1
CARSSPESSYNEQFF
TGTGCCCGCAGCTCTCCGGAAAGCTCCTACAATGAGCAGTTCTTC
>-|-|TRBV11-2|TRBJ2-2
CASSLDLSRYTGELFF
TGTGCCAGCAGCTTAGATCTTAGCAGATACACCGGGGAGCTGTTTTTT
>TRBD2|few|TRBV27|TRBJ2-1
CASSFTWEGGREEQFF
TGTGCCAGCAGTTTCACCTGGGAGGGAGGGAGAGAGGAGCAGTTCTTC
>-|few|TRBV7-2|TRBJ1-1
CASSLSVLNTEAFF
TGTGCCAGCAGCTTATCCGTTCTGAACACTGAAGCTTTCTTT
>TRBD2|many|TRBV6-1|TRBJ2-5
CASSEVGSGNEETQYF
TGTGCCAGCAGTGAAGTGGGGAGCGGGAACGAAGAGACCCAGTACTTC
>-|-|TRBV7-3|TRBJ2-2
CASSPGDGGELFF
TGTGCCAGCAGCCCGGGAGATGGCGGGGAGCTGTTTTTT
>TRBD1|few|TRBV27|TRBJ1-1
CASRRGQRNTEAFF
TGTGCCAGCAGGAGGGGACAGAGGAACACTGAAGCTTTCTTT
>TRBD2|-|TRBV6-1|TRBJ2-1
CASSASGISYNEQFF
TGTGCCAGCAGTGCTAGCGGGATCTCCTACAATGAGCAGTTCTTC
>-|-|TRBV9|TRBJ1-1
CASSSSLGTEAFF
TGTGCCAGCAGCTCCAGCTTGGGCACTGAAGCTTTCTTT
>-|many|TRBV7-9|TRBJ1-1
CASRRGINTEAFF
TGTGCCAGCCGCAGGGGTATCAACACTGAAGCTTTCTTT
>-|-|TRBV6-2/TRBV6-3|TRBJ1-1
CASSTRVRTTEAFF
TGTGCCAGCAGTACACGAGTCAGGACCACTGAAGCTTTCTTT
>TRBD1|-|TRBV10-3|TRBJ1-1
CAISDLNRGTEAFF
TGTGCCATCAGTGACCTGAACAGGGGCACTGAAGCTTTCTTT
>-|-|TRBV6-1|TRBJ2-1
CASSQQGGEYNEQFF
TGTGCCAGCAGTCAACAGGGAGGCGAATACAATGAGCAGTTCTTC
>TRBD2|-|TRBV28|TRBJ2-7
CASRPPSGIYEQYF
TGTGCCAGCAGGCCTCCGAGCGGGATCTACGAGCAGTACTTC
>-|-|TRBV2|TRBJ1-2
CASSEDSLYGYTF
TGTGCCAGCAGTGAGGACTCCCTCTATGGCTACACCTTC
>-|-|TRBV28|TRBJ2-5
CASSLQADNYNEQYF
TGTGCCAGCAGTTTGCAAGCGGATAACTACAATGAGCAGTACTTC
>-|many|TRBV6-1|TRBJ2-1
CASSRWRVDNEQFF
TGTGCCAGCAGTAGGTGGAGGGTCGACAATGAGCAGTTCTTC
>-|-|TRBV11-2|TRBJ2-1
CASSPQTGAVNEQFF
TGTGCCAGCAGCCCACAGACGGGGGCAGTTAATGAGCAGTTCTTC
>-|many|TRBV28|TRBJ2-5
CASSPPSSTQYF
TGTGCCAGCAGTCCCCCAAGCTCGACCCAGTACTTC
>-|-|TRBV6-1|TRBJ1-3
CASRESGNTIYF
TGTGCCAGCAGGGAGTCAGGAAACACCATATATTTT
>TRBD2|few|TRBV20-1|TRBJ2-1
CSADGTSGGESNEQFF
TGCAGTGCCGACGGGACTAGCGGGGGAGAAAGCAATGAGCAGTTCTTC
>-|-|TRBV15|TRBJ1-5
CATSSHEVSNQPQHF
TGTGCCACCAGCAGCCACGAGGTTAGCAATCAGCCCCAGCATTTT
>TRBD1|few|TRBV20-1|TRBJ1-2
CSVGTGNGYTF
TGCAGTGTCGGGACAGGGAACGGCTACACCTTC
>-|-|TRBV4-3|TRBJ2-3
CASSQDITDTQYF
TGCGCCAGCAGCCAAGACATCACAGATACGCAGTATTTT
>TRBD1|many|TRBV6-1|TRBJ2-1
CASSRAWTGVYNEQFF
TGTGCCAGCAGTCGAGCCTGGACAGGAGTATACAATGAGCAGTTCTTC